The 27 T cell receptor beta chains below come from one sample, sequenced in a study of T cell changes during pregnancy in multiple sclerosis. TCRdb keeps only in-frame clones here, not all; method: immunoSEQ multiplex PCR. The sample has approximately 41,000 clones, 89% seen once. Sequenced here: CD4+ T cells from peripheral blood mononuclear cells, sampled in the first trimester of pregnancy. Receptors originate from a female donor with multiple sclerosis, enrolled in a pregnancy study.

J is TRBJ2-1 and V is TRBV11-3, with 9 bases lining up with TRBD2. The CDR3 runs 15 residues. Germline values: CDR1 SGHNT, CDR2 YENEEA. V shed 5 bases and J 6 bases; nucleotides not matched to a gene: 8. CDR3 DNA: TGTGCCAGCAGCATAGGGGCGGGAGGGCCCAATGAGCAGTTCTTC. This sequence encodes CASSIGAGGPNEQFF.

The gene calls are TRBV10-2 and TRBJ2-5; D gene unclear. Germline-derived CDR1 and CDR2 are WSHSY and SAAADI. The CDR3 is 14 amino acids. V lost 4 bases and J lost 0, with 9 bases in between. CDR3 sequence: CASSGTEYQETQYF. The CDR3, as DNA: TGCGCCAGCAGTGGAACGGAGTACCAAGAGACCCAGTACTTC.

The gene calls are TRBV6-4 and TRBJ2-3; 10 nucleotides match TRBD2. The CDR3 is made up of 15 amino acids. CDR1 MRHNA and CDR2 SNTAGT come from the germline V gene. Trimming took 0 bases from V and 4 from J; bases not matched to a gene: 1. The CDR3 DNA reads TGTGCCAGCAGTGACTCAGCGGGAGGGCCAGATACGCAGTATTTT. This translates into CASSDSAGGPDTQYF.

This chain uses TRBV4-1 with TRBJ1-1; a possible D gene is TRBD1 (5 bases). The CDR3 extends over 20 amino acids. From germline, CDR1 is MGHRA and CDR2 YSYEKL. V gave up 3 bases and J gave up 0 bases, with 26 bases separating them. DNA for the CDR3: TGCGCCAGCAGCCAGGATGACACGACACGGCGGCGGGGGTTGAACACTGAAGCTTTCTTT. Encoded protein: CASSQDDTTRRRGLNTEAFF.

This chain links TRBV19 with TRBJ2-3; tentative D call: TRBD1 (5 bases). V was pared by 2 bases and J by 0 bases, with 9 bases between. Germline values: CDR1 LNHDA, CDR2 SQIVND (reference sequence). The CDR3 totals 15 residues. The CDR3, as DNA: TGTGCCAGTAGTATAATGGGGCAGAGCACAGATACGCAGTATTTT. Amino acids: CASSIMGQSTDTQYF.

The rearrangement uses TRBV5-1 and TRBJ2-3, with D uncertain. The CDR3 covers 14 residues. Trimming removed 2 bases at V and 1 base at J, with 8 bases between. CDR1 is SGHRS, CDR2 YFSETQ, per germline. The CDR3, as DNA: TGCGCCAGCAGCTTTACAGTTCGCACAGATACGCAGTATTTT. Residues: CASSFTVRTDTQYF.

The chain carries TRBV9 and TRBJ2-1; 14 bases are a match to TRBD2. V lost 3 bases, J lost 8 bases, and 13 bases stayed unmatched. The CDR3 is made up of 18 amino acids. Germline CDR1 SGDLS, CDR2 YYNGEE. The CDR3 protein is CASSAGLAGAPLLHEQFF. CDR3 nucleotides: TGTGCCAGCAGCGCGGGACTAGCGGGAGCGCCATTACTCCATGAGCAGTTCTTC.

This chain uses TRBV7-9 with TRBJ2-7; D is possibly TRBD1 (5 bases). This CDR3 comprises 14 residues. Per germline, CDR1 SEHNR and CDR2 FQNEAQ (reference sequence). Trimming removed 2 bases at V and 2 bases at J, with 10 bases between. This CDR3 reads CASSLTGPPYEQYF. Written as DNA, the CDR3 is TGTGCCAGCAGCTTAACAGGACCACCCTACGAGCAGTACTTC.

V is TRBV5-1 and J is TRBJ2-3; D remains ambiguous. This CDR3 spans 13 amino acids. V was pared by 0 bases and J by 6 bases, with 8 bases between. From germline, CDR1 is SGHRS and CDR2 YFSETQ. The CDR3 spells CASSLAPRDTQYF. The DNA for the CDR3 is TGCGCCAGCAGCTTGGCCCCGAGGGATACGCAGTATTTT. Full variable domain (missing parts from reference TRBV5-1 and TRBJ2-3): KAGVTQTPRYLIKTRGQQVTLSCSPISGHRSVSWYQQTPGQGLQFLFEYFSETQRNKGNFPGRFSGRQFSNSRSEMNVSTLELGDSALYLCASSLAPRDTQYFGPGTRLTVL.

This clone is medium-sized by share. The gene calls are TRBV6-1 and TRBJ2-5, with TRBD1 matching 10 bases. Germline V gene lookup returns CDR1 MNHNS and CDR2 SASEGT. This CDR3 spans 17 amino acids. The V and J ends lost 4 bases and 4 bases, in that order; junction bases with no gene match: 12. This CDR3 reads CASSARSGQGFGETQYF. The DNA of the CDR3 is TGTGCCAGCAGTGCCCGATCGGGACAGGGGTTCGGAGAGACCCAGTACTTC.

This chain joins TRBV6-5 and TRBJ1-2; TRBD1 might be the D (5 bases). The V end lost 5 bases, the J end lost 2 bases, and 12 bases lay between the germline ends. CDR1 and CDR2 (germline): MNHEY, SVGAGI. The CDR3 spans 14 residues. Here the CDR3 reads CASSRREGNYGYTF. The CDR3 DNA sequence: TGTGCCAGCAGTCGGAGGGAGGGGAACTATGGCTACACCTTC.

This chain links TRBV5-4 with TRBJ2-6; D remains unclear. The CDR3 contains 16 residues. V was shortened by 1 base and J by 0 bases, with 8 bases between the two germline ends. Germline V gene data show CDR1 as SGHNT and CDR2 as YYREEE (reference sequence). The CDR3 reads CASSLTAHSGANVLTF. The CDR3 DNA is TGTGCCAGCAGCTTGACAGCCCACTCTGGGGCCAACGTCCTGACTTTC.

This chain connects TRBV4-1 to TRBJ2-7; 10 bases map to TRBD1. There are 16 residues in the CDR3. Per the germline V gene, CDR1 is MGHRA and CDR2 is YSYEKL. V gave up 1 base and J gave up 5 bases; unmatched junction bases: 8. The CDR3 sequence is CASSQAARDRGHEQYF. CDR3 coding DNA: TGCGCCAGCAGCCAAGCGGCTCGGGACAGGGGCCACGAGCAGTACTTC.

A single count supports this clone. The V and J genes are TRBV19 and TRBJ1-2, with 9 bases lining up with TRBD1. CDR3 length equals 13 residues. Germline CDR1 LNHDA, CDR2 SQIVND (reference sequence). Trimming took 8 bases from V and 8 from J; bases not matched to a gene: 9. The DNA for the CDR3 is TGTGCCAGTTCAAACGACAGGGGGTTCGGCTACACCTTC. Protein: CASSNDRGFGYTF. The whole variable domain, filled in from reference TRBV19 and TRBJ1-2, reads DGGITQSPKYLFRKEGQNVTLSCEQNLNHDAMYWYRQDPGQGLRLIYYSQIVNDFQKGDIAEGYSVSREKKESFPLTVTSAQKNPTAFYLCASSNDRGFGYTFGSGTRLTVV.

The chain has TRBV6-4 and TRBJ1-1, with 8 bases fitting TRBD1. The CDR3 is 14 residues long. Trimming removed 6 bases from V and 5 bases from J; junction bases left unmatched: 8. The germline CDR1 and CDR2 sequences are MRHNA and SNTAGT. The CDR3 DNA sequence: TGTGCCAGCAGACCCAGGGGGCTGGAAACTGAAGCTTTCTTT. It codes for CASRPRGLETEAFF.

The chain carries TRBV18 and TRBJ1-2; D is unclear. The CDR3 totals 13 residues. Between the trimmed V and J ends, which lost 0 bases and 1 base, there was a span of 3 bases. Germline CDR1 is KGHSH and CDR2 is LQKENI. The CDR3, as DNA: TGTGCCAGCTCACCACCCAGTAACTATGGCTACACCTTC. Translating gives CASSPPSNYGYTF.

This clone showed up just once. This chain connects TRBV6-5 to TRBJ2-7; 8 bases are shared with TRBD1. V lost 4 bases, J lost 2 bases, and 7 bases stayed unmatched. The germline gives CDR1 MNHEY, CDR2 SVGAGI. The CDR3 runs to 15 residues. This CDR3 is CASSSRGLSPYEQYF. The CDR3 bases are TGTGCCAGCAGTTCCAGGGGGCTCTCACCCTACGAGCAGTACTTC.

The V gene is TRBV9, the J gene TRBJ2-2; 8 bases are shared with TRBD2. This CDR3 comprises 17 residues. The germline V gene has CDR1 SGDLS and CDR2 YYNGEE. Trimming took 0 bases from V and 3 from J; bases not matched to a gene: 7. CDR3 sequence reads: CASSVGPTSAYTGELFF. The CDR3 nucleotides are TGTGCCAGCAGCGTAGGTCCGACTAGCGCGTACACCGGGGAGCTGTTTTTT.

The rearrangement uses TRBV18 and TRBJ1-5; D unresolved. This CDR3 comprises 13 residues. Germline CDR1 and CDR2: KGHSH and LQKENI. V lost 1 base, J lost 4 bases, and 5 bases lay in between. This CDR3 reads CASSPLQNQPQHF. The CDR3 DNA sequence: TGTGCCAGCTCACCACTCCAGAATCAGCCCCAGCATTTT.

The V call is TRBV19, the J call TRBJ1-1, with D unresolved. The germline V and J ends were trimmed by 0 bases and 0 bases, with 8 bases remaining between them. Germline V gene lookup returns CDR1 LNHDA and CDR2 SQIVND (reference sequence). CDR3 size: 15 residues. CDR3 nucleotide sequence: TGTGCCAGTAGTATAGATTCCGCGATGAACACTGAAGCTTTCTTT. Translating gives CASSIDSAMNTEAFF.

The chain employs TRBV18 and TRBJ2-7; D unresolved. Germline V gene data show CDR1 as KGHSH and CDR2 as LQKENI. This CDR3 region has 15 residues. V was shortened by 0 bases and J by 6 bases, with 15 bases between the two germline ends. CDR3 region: CASSPPRFTISEQYF. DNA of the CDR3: TGTGCCAGCTCACCACCGCGGTTCACCATTTCCGAGCAGTACTTC.

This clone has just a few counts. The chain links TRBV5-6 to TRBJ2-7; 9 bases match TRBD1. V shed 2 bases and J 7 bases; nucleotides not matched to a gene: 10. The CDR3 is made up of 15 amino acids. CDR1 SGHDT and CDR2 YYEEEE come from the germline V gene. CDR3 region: CASSLLGQGRREQYF. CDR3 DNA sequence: TGTGCCAGCAGCTTATTAGGACAGGGGCGGCGGGAGCAGTACTTC.

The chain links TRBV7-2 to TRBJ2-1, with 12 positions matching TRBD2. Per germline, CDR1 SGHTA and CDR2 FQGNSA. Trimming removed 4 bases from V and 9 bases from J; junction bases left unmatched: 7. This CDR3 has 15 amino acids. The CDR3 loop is CASSSHRLAGVEQFF. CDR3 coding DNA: TGTGCCAGCAGCTCCCACCGACTAGCGGGAGTTGAGCAGTTCTTC.

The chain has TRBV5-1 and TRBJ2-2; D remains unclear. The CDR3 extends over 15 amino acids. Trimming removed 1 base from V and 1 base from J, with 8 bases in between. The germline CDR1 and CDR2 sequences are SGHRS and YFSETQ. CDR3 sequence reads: CASSLIPGNTGELFF. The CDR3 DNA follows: TGCGCCAGCAGCTTGATCCCGGGGAACACCGGGGAGCTGTTTTTT.

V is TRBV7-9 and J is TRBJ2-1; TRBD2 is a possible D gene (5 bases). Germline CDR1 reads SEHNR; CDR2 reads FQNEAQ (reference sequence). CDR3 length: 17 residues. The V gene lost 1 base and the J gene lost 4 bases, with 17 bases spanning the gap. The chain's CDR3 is CASSLEWAGPPYNEQFF. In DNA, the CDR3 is TGTGCCAGCAGCTTAGAATGGGCGGGCCCGCCTTACAATGAGCAGTTCTTC.

The CDR3 loop reads CASSIETGAGYSNQPQHF. The CDR3 DNA reads TGTGCCAGTAGTATAGAGACAGGGGCAGGGTATAGCAATCAGCCCCAGCATTTT. This rearrangement joins TRBV19 to TRBJ1-5; 8 bases agree with TRBD1. This CDR3 spans 18 amino acids. Germline V lookup: CDR1 LNHDA, CDR2 SQIVND (reference sequence). The V and J ends lost 0 bases and 0 bases, in that order; junction bases with no gene match: 7.

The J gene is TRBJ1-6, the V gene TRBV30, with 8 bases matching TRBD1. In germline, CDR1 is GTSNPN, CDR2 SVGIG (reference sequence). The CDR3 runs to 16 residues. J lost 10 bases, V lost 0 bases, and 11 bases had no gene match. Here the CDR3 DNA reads TGTGCCTGGAGTGTCGAGGGACAGGTAGTGGGGTCACCCCTCCACTTT. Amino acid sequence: CAWSVEGQVVGSPLHF.